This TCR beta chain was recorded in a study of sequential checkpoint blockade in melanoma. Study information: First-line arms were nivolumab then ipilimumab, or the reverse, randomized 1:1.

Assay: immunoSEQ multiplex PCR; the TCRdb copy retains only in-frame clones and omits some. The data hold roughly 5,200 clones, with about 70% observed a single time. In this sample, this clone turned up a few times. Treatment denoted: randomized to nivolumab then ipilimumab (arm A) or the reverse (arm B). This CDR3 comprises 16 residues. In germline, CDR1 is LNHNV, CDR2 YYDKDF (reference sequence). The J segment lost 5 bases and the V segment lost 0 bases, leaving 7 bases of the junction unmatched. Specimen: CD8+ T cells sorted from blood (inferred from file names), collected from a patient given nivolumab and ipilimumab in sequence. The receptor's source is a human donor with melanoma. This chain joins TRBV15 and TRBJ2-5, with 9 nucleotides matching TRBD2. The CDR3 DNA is TGTGCCACCAGCAGAGATGGGTCTAGCGGGGTGGAGACCCAGTACTTC. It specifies CATSRDGSSGVETQYF.